Listed here is a single T cell receptor (beta chain). Antigen unknown. This entry is derived from a study of cytomegalovirus exposure and HLA in healthy donors. This CDR3 comprises 16 residues. Germline V gives CDR1 SGHRS, CDR2 YFSETQ. V was pared by 0 bases and J by 7 bases, with 10 bases of the junction left unmatched. Both 60 Vbeta primers and 13 Jbeta primers went into the PCR. Assay: immunoSEQ multiplex PCR; the TCRdb copy retains only in-frame clones and omits some. Of over 150,000 clones listed, approximately 81% are singletons. Study-wide findings and caveats: Based on reports, TCR beta sequences accurately predicted HLA-A and HLA-B alleles for most subjects. An analysis that came later showed most CMV-associated TCR beta chains appearing HLA-restricted.

The chain carries TRBV5-1 and TRBJ1-2; TRBD1 matches 9 bases. Sequenced: PBMCs. This receptor was identified in a woman in her thirties in good health and CMV-seropositive. In DNA form, the CDR3 reads TGCGCCAGCAGCTTGGCCGAGACAGGGGGGACTACTGGCTACACCTTC. This gives the protein CASSLAETGGTTGYTF.